This TCR beta chain was identified in a study of memory CD4+ T cells and cytomegalovirus serostatus. Study-level background: Of the healthy Belgian adults, roughly ten were CMV seropositive and 24 seronegative. General study points: Of roughly 180 reported CMV TCRbeta sequences, about 67 were found in memory CD4+ repertoires.

Concerning this clone: As yet, its antigen is unknown.

CDR1 is SGHTA, CDR2 FQGNSA, per germline. The CDR3 totals 14 residues. With V trimmed by 6 bases and J by 2 bases, 4 bases remained unmatched. Generated by immunoSEQ multiplex PCR, the TCRdb table keeps only in-frame clones and is missing some. This sample has approximately 40,000 clones; roughly three quarters occur once, and the top ten carry less than 0.6%. The sort gate was single viable CD3+CD4+CD8-CD45RO+ cells for memory CD4+ T cells. After thawing, CD4+ T cells were positively selected. The sequence came from an adult in good health and CMV-seronegative. The V gene is TRBV7-2, the J gene TRBJ2-7; TRBD2 matches 10 bases. Sequenced: memory CD4+ T cells from blood. This CDR3 is CASSKSGGAYEQYF. Here the CDR3 DNA reads TGTGCCAGCAGTAAAAGCGGGGGGGCCTACGAGCAGTACTTC.